A selection of T cell receptor beta chains follows, all from one sample in a study of OX40 agonist ivuxolimab in advanced cancers. Measured with immunoSEQ multiplex PCR; TCRdb has only the in-frame clones, and not every one. The sample comprises over 100,000 clones, 90% of which are singletons, and 1.1% rests with the top ten. The starting material was CD4+ or CD8+ T cells sorted from blood, obtained in a trial of the OX40 agonist ivuxolimab. The receptors originated from an adult with an advanced solid tumor such as melanoma, head and neck, liver or kidney cancer. Each CDR3 is given with its conserved first and last residue. The order of the fields is D gene, clone size, J gene, V gene, CDR3 DNA, CDR3 protein. The D gene is left open where the match is weak. Clone size is stated in some rows and not others, as once, few, many or a class when expanded.

D: TRBD1; size: -; J: TRBJ2-7; V: TRBV27; DNA: TGTGCCAGCAGCCGACAGGGTTACGGGATTTACGAGCAGTACTTC; CDR3: CASSRQGYGIYEQYF
D: TRBD2; size: once; J: TRBJ2-1; V: TRBV5-1; DNA: TGCGCCAGCAGCCCCGACCTAGCGGGAGGTACCTACAATGAGCAGTTCTTC; CDR3: CASSPDLAGGTYNEQFF
D: -; size: -; J: TRBJ1-1; V: TRBV11-2; DNA: TGTGCCAGCAGCCTTTCAGGTACCACTGAAGCTTTCTTT; CDR3: CASSLSGTTEAFF
D: -; size: -; J: TRBJ2-7; V: TRBV5-1; DNA: TGCGCCAGCAGCTTGGAGCACAGGGTCTACGAGCAGTACTTC; CDR3: CASSLEHRVYEQYF
D: -; size: few; J: TRBJ1-2; V: TRBV6-1; DNA: TGTGCCAGCAGTGAAGCCCACAGCATCTATGGCTACACCTTC; CDR3: CASSEAHSIYGYTF
D: TRBD1; size: -; J: TRBJ1-2; V: TRBV5-6; DNA: TGTGCCAGCAGCTCCCCGCTCCTACAGGGGGCCAATAAGGGCTACACCTTC; CDR3: CASSSPLLQGANKGYTF
D: TRBD2; size: -; J: TRBJ2-1; V: TRBV27; DNA: TGTGCCAGCAGTTGGGTAGCGGGAACCTACAATGAGCAGTTCTTC; CDR3: CASSWVAGTYNEQFF
D: -; size: -; J: TRBJ1-5; V: TRBV18; DNA: TGTGCCAGCTCACCACCGTCAGGGAATCAGCCCCAGCATTTT; CDR3: CASSPPSGNQPQHF
D: -; size: -; J: TRBJ2-7; V: TRBV5-4; DNA: TGTGCCAGCAGCCCCCAAGGGGGGAGCTCCTACGAGCAGTACTTC; CDR3: CASSPQGGSSYEQYF
D: -; size: -; J: TRBJ2-2; V: TRBV18; DNA: TGTGCCAGCTCAGGGGTCGGGAACGCCGGGGAGCTGTTTTTT; CDR3: CASSGVGNAGELFF
D: -; size: -; J: TRBJ1-2; V: TRBV7-2; DNA: TGTGCCAGCAGCTTACCCCTCCCTAACTATGGCTACACCTTC; CDR3: CASSLPLPNYGYTF
D: -; size: -; J: TRBJ2-7; V: TRBV7-8; DNA: TGTGCCAGCGCCACCGGGACAAACTACGAGCAGTACTTC; CDR3: CASATGTNYEQYF
D: -; size: -; J: TRBJ1-5; V: TRBV18; DNA: TGTGCCAGCTCCGGACAGAATAGCAATCAGCCCCAGCATTTT; CDR3: CASSGQNSNQPQHF
D: -; size: -; J: TRBJ2-5; V: TRBV18; DNA: TGTGCCAGCTCACCACCGAACCAAGAGACCCAGTACTTC; CDR3: CASSPPNQETQYF
D: -; size: -; J: TRBJ1-2; V: TRBV30; DNA: TGTGCCTGGAGTGTCCTGAAGGGGGGATTGGTGTTGGATGGCTACACCTTC; CDR3: CAWSVLKGGLVLDGYTF
D: TRBD1; size: -; J: TRBJ1-5; V: TRBV5-3; DNA: TGTGCCAGAAGAGGGAGGGACAGGGAAAGGAATCAGCCCCAGCATTTT; CDR3: CARRGRDRERNQPQHF
D: -; size: -; J: TRBJ2-7; V: TRBV10-2; DNA: TGCGCCAGCAGACGTCAGGGGGAGCAGTACTTC; CDR3: CASRRQGEQYF
D: -; size: -; J: TRBJ2-1; V: TRBV2; DNA: TGTGCCAGCAGTGTTAGCGCCGAGCAGTTCTTC; CDR3: CASSVSAEQFF
D: TRBD2; size: -; J: TRBJ2-3; V: TRBV11-1; DNA: TGTGCCAGCAGTCGGCAAACTAGCGGCGGGGATACGCAGTATTTT; CDR3: CASSRQTSGGDTQYF
D: -; size: -; J: TRBJ1-3; V: TRBV9; DNA: TGTGCCAGCGGTCTCGACGGGGTCACCATATATTTT; CDR3: CASGLDGVTIYF
D: TRBD2; size: -; J: TRBJ2-1; V: TRBV7-2; DNA: TGTGCCAGCAGCTTAGCGTTCCAGCGGGAGGTGGGCAATGAGCAGTTCTTC; CDR3: CASSLAFQREVGNEQFF
D: -; size: -; J: TRBJ2-1; V: TRBV6-4; DNA: TGTGCCAGCAGTGACCAGAACACTGGTGAGCAGTTCTTC; CDR3: CASSDQNTGEQFF
D: -; size: -; J: TRBJ2-1; V: TRBV18; DNA: TGTGCCAGCTCACCACCGAGCCGTTACAATGAGCAGTTCTTC; CDR3: CASSPPSRYNEQFF
D: -; size: -; J: TRBJ1-1; V: TRBV4-1; DNA: TGCGCCAGCAGCCCGCCGGACAGTCGGGCATTTGAAGCTTTCTTT; CDR3: CASSPPDSRAFEAFF
D: TRBD1; size: -; J: TRBJ2-1; V: TRBV5-1; DNA: TGCGCCAGCAGCCCCCTCCCGCCGGGACAGGTTTACAATGAGCAGTTCTTC; CDR3: CASSPLPPGQVYNEQFF
D: TRBD2; size: -; J: TRBJ2-1; V: TRBV28; DNA: TGTGCCAGCAGCCCCGGGACTAGCGATTGGGAGCAGTTCTTC; CDR3: CASSPGTSDWEQFF
D: -; size: -; J: TRBJ1-3; V: TRBV30; DNA: TGTGCCTGGAGTATCTCGAGCTCTGGAAACACCATATATTTT; CDR3: CAWSISSSGNTIYF
D: -; size: -; J: TRBJ1-4; V: TRBV4-1; DNA: TGCGCCAGCAGCCAAGATGCGACAGCAAATGAAAAACTGTTTTTT; CDR3: CASSQDATANEKLFF
D: TRBD1; size: -; J: TRBJ1-4; V: TRBV11-2; DNA: TGTGCCAGCAGCCCCCGGGACAGTAATGAAAAACTGTTTTTT; CDR3: CASSPRDSNEKLFF
D: -; size: -; J: TRBJ2-7; V: TRBV7-8; DNA: TGTGCCAGCAGCCCGAGTCGGGATCCGCTCCCGCAGTACTTC; CDR3: CASSPSRDPLPQYF